This T cell receptor (beta chain) was identified in a study of monozygotic twins with inflammatory bowel disease. Overall study results and limits: A reduction in TCRbeta diversity (inverse Simpson) was seen in IBD patients relative to healthy co-twins. Distinction of different T cell subtypes was not possible.

Per donor, approximately 2.3 ml of blood was collected and frozen. Whole blood without T cell sorting served as the source of isolated total RNA. TCRdb derives one entry per CDR3 protein from the 5' RACE reads, leaving out DNA. This sample's clone table lists about 350,000 distinct CDR3 sequences. Comment on this clonotype: The antigen is not known.

The CDR3 loop spans 18 amino acids. Germline V gene lookup returns CDR1 SGHRS and CDR2 YFSETQ. The sequence came from a human donor with ulcerative colitis or Crohn's disease, or a healthy co-twin of an affected twin (not recorded which). The chain joins TRBV5-1 to TRBJ2-1; absent DNA, TCRdb's TRBD2 call cannot be checked. Input material: blood. CDR3 residues: CASSYYRGGTSGTNEQFF.